These 32 T cell receptor beta chains share one sample of origin, sequenced in a study of blood T cell repertoires in COVID-19 (TCRdb year 2020). The library was produced with the immunoSEQ multiplex PCR assay. TCRdb carries this immuneACCESS record with in-frame sequences only. Its versions omit some clonotypes, under half of them owing to an unresolved V gene in the studies checked, with the rest unexplained. This sample lists hundreds of thousands of clones; around 89% were detected once. The top ten clones comprise approximately 4.3% of the sample. Sequencing used PBMCs or T cells enriched from blood (not recorded which). These receptors were collected from a woman under 30 with acute COVID-19.

The rearrangement uses TRBV2 and TRBJ1-5; D unclear. V was clipped by 4 bases and J by 3 bases, with 10 bases between them. Per the germline V gene, CDR1 is SNHLY and CDR2 is FYNNEI. The CDR3 loop spans 14 amino acids. Here the CDR3 DNA reads TGTGCCAGCAGTGGAATAAGCGACAATCAGCCCCAGCATTTT. Translated, it gives CASSGISDNQPQHF.

The chain combines TRBV5-4 with TRBJ1-2, with TRBD1 matching over 8 bases. The CDR3 sequence is 12 residues long. V lost 6 bases and J lost 8; bases outside the gene matches: 6. In germline, CDR1 is SGHNT, CDR2 YYREEE (reference sequence). The CDR3 loop reads CASTLQGGGYTF. Here the CDR3 DNA reads TGTGCCAGCACACTACAGGGGGGCGGCTACACCTTC.

This sequence joins TRBV28 and TRBJ2-5; 9 nucleotides agree with TRBD1. The germline V gene encodes CDR1 MDHEN and CDR2 SYDVKM. The ends lost 6 bases at V and 4 bases at J; junction bases unmatched: 9. CDR3 length: 15 amino acids. The CDR3 DNA follows: TGTGCCAGCAGCCGGGGGACAGGGAAGGGAGAGACCCAGTACTTC. Its protein product is CASSRGTGKGETQYF.

This rearrangement joins TRBV28 to TRBJ1-5, with D possibly being TRBD1 (5 bases). Germline values: CDR1 MDHEN, CDR2 SYDVKM. The ends were cut back, 4 bases at V and 5 bases at J, with 12 bases in the middle. This CDR3 is built from 14 residues. CDR3 DNA: TGTGCCAGCAGTTCCGGGACTTTGGATCAGCCCCAGCATTTT. It translates to CASSSGTLDQPQHF.

Points on this clone: At one end the junction does not follow the germline gene, possibly because of a read error. The rearrangement uses TRBV6-1 and TRBJ2-7, with D unclear. Looked up from germline, CDR1 is MNHNS and CDR2 is SASEGT. The CDR3 covers 15 residues. DNA for the CDR3: TGTGCCAGCAGCGAAGGCCCCCAGACTTCCTACGAGCAGTACTTC. Protein product: CASSEGPQTSYEQYF.

The chain joins TRBV28 to TRBJ2-1; 7 bases map to TRBD1. The germline V gene has CDR1 MDHEN and CDR2 SYDVKM. The CDR3 runs 14 residues. V gave up 4 bases and J gave up 9 bases; unmatched junction bases: 9. The CDR3 protein is CASSSTAGGSEQFF. In DNA form, the CDR3 reads TGTGCCAGCAGTTCTACCGCAGGGGGAAGTGAGCAGTTCTTC. The full variable domain, completed using reference TRBV28 and TRBJ2-1, is DVKVTQSSRYLVKRTGEKVFLECVQDMDHENMFWYRQDPGLGLRLIYFSYDVKMKEKGDIPEGYSVSREKKERFSLILESASTNQTSMYLCASSSTAGGSEQFFGPGTRLTVL.

This sequence joins TRBV7-2 and TRBJ2-7; TRBD2 matches at 9 bases. In germline, CDR1 is SGHTA, CDR2 FQGNSA. Trimming cost V 3 bases and J 4 bases; bases outside gene matches: 4. This CDR3 has 14 residues. CDR3 amino acids: CASSLGLAKYEQYF. The DNA of the CDR3 is TGTGCCAGCAGCTTGGGACTAGCTAAGTACGAGCAGTACTTC.

The CDR3 loop is CASSHGTGGSNQPQHF. The DNA of the CDR3 is TGTGCCAGCAGCCATGGGACAGGGGGTAGCAATCAGCCCCAGCATTTT. The chain recombines TRBV27 with TRBJ1-5, with TRBD1 matching over 11 bases. Per germline, CDR1 MNHEY and CDR2 SMNVEV (reference sequence). Trimming at V came to 6 bases and at J to 0 bases, leaving 4 bases not matched to a gene. The CDR3 is made up of 16 amino acids.

The rearrangement joins TRBV3-1 (or the pseudogene TRBV3-2) to TRBJ2-7; 8 positions match TRBD1. CDR1 LGHDT and CDR2 YNNKEL come from the germline V gene (reference sequence). The trim removed 8 bases at V and 4 bases at J, leaving 7 bases unmatched. The CDR3 spans 13 residues. The DNA of the CDR3 is TGTGCCAGCGCCAGACAGGGGTTGTACGAGCAGTACTTC. It codes for CASARQGLYEQYF.

The chain carries TRBV29-1 and TRBJ2-7; D might be TRBD1 (5 bases). Germline V CDR1 and CDR2: SQVTM, ANQGSEA. V shed 4 bases and J shed 5 bases, with 24 bases lying between them. The CDR3 runs 16 residues. In nucleotides, the CDR3 is TGCAGCGTTGGGTGGGGTCTGGGGCTGGGCGGCCACGAGCAGTACTTC. Translation: CSVGWGLGLGGHEQYF.

On this clone itself: One end of the junction is discordant with germline, which a read error may explain. CDR3: CASSLGGGVDNEQFF. In DNA, the CDR3 is TGTGCTAGCAGCTTAGGTGGCGGGGTCGACAATGAGCAGTTCTTC. The chain carries TRBV7-7 and TRBJ2-1; perhaps TRBD2 as D (6 bases). The CDR3 totals 15 residues. Germline loops: CDR1 SSHAT, CDR2 FNYEAQ (reference sequence).

This chain joins TRBV28 and TRBJ1-1; the match to TRBD1 covers 9 bases. The ends lost 5 bases at V and 5 bases at J; junction bases unmatched: 9. The CDR3 consists of 15 residues. Germline V gene sequence: CDR1 MDHEN, CDR2 SYDVKM. The CDR3 nucleotides read TGTGCCAGCAGTCATGCGGACAGGGGTAGGACTGAAGCTTTCTTT. It yields the protein CASSHADRGRTEAFF.

The chain uses TRBV18 and TRBJ1-1; TRBD1 might be the D (5 bases). Germline-derived CDR1 and CDR2 are KGHSH and LQKENI. This CDR3 has 14 residues. Trimming took off 3 bases at V and 2 bases at J, with 10 bases between the two ends. The CDR3 region is CASSPRDSNTEAFF. As DNA, the CDR3 is TGTGCCAGCTCACCTCGGGACTCCAACACTGAAGCTTTCTTT.

The rearrangement uses TRBV28 and TRBJ2-1; 13 positions match TRBD2. J was trimmed by 1 base and V by 5 bases; bases with no gene match: 2. The CDR3 extends over 16 amino acids. The germline CDR1 and CDR2 sequences are MDHEN and SYDVKM. CDR3 sequence reads: CASSTSGGVSYNEQFF. The DNA of the CDR3 is TGTGCCAGCAGTACTAGCGGGGGGGTATCCTACAATGAGCAGTTCTTC.

The V gene is TRBV19, the J gene TRBJ1-1, with D possibly TRBD1 on 5 matching bases. V gave up 5 bases and J gave up 7 bases, with 11 bases separating them. This CDR3 contains 12 residues. The germline gives CDR1 LNHDA, CDR2 SQIVND (reference sequence). CDR3 coding DNA: TGTGCCAGTAGTCCGGCGGGGGGTGAAGCTTTCTTT. Encoded protein: CASSPAGGEAFF.

V and J are TRBV6-1 and TRBJ1-4; D call uncertain. Trimming took 2 bases from V and 7 from J, leaving 11 bases between them. CDR1 and CDR2 from the germline V gene are MNHNS and SASEGT. The CDR3 covers 14 residues. The DNA for the CDR3 is TGTGCCAGCAGTGAAAACAGTCTGGGTGAAAAACTGTTTTTT. It specifies CASSENSLGEKLFF.

This clone showed up just a few times. The chain uses TRBV28 and TRBJ2-7, with 7 bases that match TRBD1. V shed 10 bases, J shed 3 bases, and the junction held 9 bases outside the gene matches. The CDR3 has 13 amino acids. Germline CDR1 and CDR2: MDHEN and SYDVKM. The CDR3, as DNA: TGTGCCACCCAAACCGGGACAGACTACGAGCAGTACTTC. Translated: CATQTGTDYEQYF.

The chain employs TRBV7-9 and TRBJ1-5; 7 bases agree with TRBD1. The CDR3 runs to 16 residues. The junction had 12 bases not matched to a gene; V was cut back by 5 bases and J by 5 bases. CDR1 is SEHNR and CDR2 is FQNEAQ in the germline V gene (reference sequence). DNA of the CDR3: TGTGCCAGCAGCCCCACTTGGACAGGAGGAGATCAGCCCCAGCATTTT. Translation: CASSPTWTGGDQPQHF.

V is TRBV14 and J is TRBJ1-1; 7 bases match TRBD1. This CDR3 comprises 14 residues. V lost 4 bases and J lost 3; bases outside the gene matches: 5. Germline V gives CDR1 SGHDN, CDR2 FVKESK. CDR3: CASSLTTGDTEAFF. CDR3 in DNA: TGTGCCAGCAGCCTAACAACAGGGGACACTGAAGCTTTCTTT.

The chain carries TRBV5-6 and TRBJ1-2; D is unresolved. V was clipped by 0 bases and J by 5 bases, with 8 bases between them. Per germline, CDR1 SGHDT and CDR2 YYEEEE. The CDR3 covers 13 residues. CDR3 protein: CASSLERSYGYTF. Written as DNA, the CDR3 is TGTGCCAGCAGCTTGGAGCGATCTTATGGCTACACCTTC.

The chain has TRBV4-2 and TRBJ1-4; D is unresolved. Looked up from germline, CDR1 is LGHNA and CDR2 is YNFKEQ. The CDR3 is made up of 16 amino acids. Trimming stripped 0 bases from V and 7 bases from J, with 15 bases between. Written as DNA, the CDR3 is TGTGCCAGCAGCCAAGAGGGTTGGGGAGATACTGAAAAACTGTTTTTT. As protein: CASSQEGWGDTEKLFF.

The chain is built from TRBV3-1 (or the pseudogene TRBV3-2) and TRBJ2-1; D gene uncertain. The CDR3 length is 16 residues. Germline V gene lookup returns CDR1 LGHDT and CDR2 YNNKEL (reference sequence). The V and J ends lost 0 bases and 7 bases respectively, with 16 bases between them. CDR3 nucleotides: TGTGCCAGCAGCCAAGACCACTCGACTCAATCAAATGAGCAGTTCTTC. Translating gives CASSQDHSTQSNEQFF.

The chain has TRBV7-2 and TRBJ1-1; 11 bases are a match to TRBD1. V trimming: 4 bases; J trimming: 4 bases; junction bases outside the gene matches: 5. The CDR3 spans 15 residues. The germline CDR1 and CDR2 sequences are SGHTA and FQGNSA. The chain's CDR3 is CASSSPGQGGTEAFF. Written as DNA, the CDR3 is TGTGCCAGCAGCTCCCCGGGACAGGGGGGCACTGAAGCTTTCTTT.

V gene TRBV4-2 combines with J gene TRBJ2-7, with 9 bases that match TRBD1. With V trimmed by 2 bases and J by 5 bases, 4 bases remained unmatched. This CDR3 is built from 14 residues. Germline lookup yields CDR1 LGHNA and CDR2 YNFKEQ. The CDR3 DNA follows: TGTGCCAGCAGCCAAAGACAGGGGGACCACGAGCAGTACTTC. Its translation is CASSQRQGDHEQYF.

This clone was counted once. This chain connects TRBV7-2 to TRBJ2-1; TRBD2 matches at 7 bases. The CDR3 contains 13 residues. V was clipped by 7 bases and J by 7 bases; unmatched bases: 7. Germline V gene data show CDR1 as SGHTA and CDR2 as FQGNSA. The CDR3 here is CASTPFSGNEQFF. The CDR3 DNA sequence: TGTGCCAGCACCCCCTTTAGCGGGAATGAGCAGTTCTTC.

The chain uses TRBV14 and TRBJ2-1, with D possibly being TRBD1 (5 bases). Looked up from germline, CDR1 is SGHDN and CDR2 is FVKESK. The V gene lost 0 bases and the J gene lost 5 bases, with 8 bases spanning the gap. The CDR3 loop spans 14 amino acids. The CDR3 reads CASSQEGRNNEQFF. The DNA of the CDR3 is TGTGCCAGCAGCCAAGAGGGGCGGAACAATGAGCAGTTCTTC.

This chain uses TRBV3-1 (or the pseudogene TRBV3-2) with TRBJ2-2; tentative D call: TRBD1 (6 bases). Germline V gene sequence: CDR1 LGHDT, CDR2 YNNKEL (reference sequence). This CDR3 has 14 residues. Trimming stripped 4 bases from V and 7 bases from J, with 13 bases between. CDR3 bases: TGTGCCAGCAGCCCCCATGGGGGCAGCGGGGAGCTGTTTTTT. Its translation is CASSPHGGSGELFF.

This clone was seen only a few times. Here the CDR3 reads CASSGAPRGAAFF. As DNA, the CDR3 is TGTGCCAGCAGTGGAGCTCCCCGGGGGGCAGCTTTCTTT. J is TRBJ1-1 and V is TRBV2; the D gene is possibly TRBD1 (6 bases). The CDR3 runs 13 residues. Deletions cut 4 bases from V and 10 bases from J, with 16 bases between. Germline loops: CDR1 SNHLY, CDR2 FYNNEI.

The sample holds a few counts of this clone. The rearrangement uses TRBV27 and TRBJ2-2; 10 nucleotides match TRBD2. In germline, CDR1 is MNHEY, CDR2 SMNVEV (reference sequence). Trimming removed 7 bases from V and 5 bases from J; junction bases left unmatched: 10. The CDR3 spans 16 residues. CDR3 region: CASKRTSGIETGELFF. CDR3 nucleotide sequence: TGTGCCAGCAAACGAACTAGCGGGATTGAGACCGGGGAGCTGTTTTTT.

The chain joins TRBV5-5 to TRBJ1-3, with TRBD1 matching 10 bases. The J segment lost 3 bases and the V segment lost 4 bases, leaving 7 bases of the junction unmatched. The CDR3 extends over 16 amino acids. CDR1 SGHKS and CDR2 YYEKEE come from the germline V gene (reference sequence). The CDR3 reads CASSPGTGAFGNTIYF. CDR3 DNA sequence: TGTGCCAGCAGCCCTGGGACAGGGGCGTTTGGAAACACCATATATTTT.

The chain uses TRBV5-1 and TRBJ1-4, with D unresolved. The CDR3 totals 17 residues. CDR1 and CDR2 (germline): SGHRS, YFSETQ. V lost 1 base and J 0 bases, leaving 13 bases between the germline ends. The CDR3 sequence: CASSLIPRSSTNEKLFF. The CDR3 region has the DNA TGCGCCAGCAGCTTGATTCCCAGATCCTCAACTAATGAAAAACTGTTTTTT.

The V gene is TRBV28, the J gene TRBJ2-3; 8 nucleotides align to TRBD1. With V trimmed by 4 bases and J by 1 base, 4 bases remained unmatched. CDR1 and CDR2 (germline): MDHEN, SYDVKM. The CDR3 is 15 residues long. In DNA form, the CDR3 reads TGTGCCAGCAGTTCAAGGACAGGGCGCACAGATACGCAGTATTTT. Translated, it gives CASSSRTGRTDTQYF.